This is a list of T cell receptor beta chains from one sample in a study of blood T cell repertoires in COVID-19. TCRdb keeps only in-frame clones here, not all; method: immunoSEQ multiplex PCR. The profile covers about 200,000 clones, with 60% to 85% appearing a single time and around 6% taken by the ten largest. The specimen was peripheral blood. The receptors derive from a woman aged 70 to 79 with acute or convalescent COVID-19. Each CDR3 is given with its conserved first and last residue. Each record gives: clone size, D gene, J gene, CDR3 length, V gene, CDR3 DNA, CDR3 protein. The D gene is left open where the match is weak. Some rows mark clone size as missing; the rest say once, few, many or name a class of expanded clone.

clone size: once
D gene: .
J gene: TRBJ1-4
CDR3 length: 17
V gene: TRBV28
CDR3 DNA: TGTGCCAGCAGTCCGACCGGCGCGGGGAAGGGTGGTGAAAAACTGTTTTTT
CDR3 protein: CASSPTGAGKGGEKLFF

clone size: .
D gene: TRBD1
J gene: TRBJ2-1
CDR3 length: 16
V gene: TRBV3-1/TRBV3-2
CDR3 DNA: TGTGCCAGCAGCCAGACAGGGGCGGGGACTTACAATGAGCAGTTCTTC
CDR3 protein: CASSQTGAGTYNEQFF

clone size: .
D gene: TRBD1
J gene: TRBJ1-5
CDR3 length: 13
V gene: TRBV6-5
CDR3 DNA: TGTGCCAGCAGCGGACAGGGGCATCAGCCCCAGCATTTT
CDR3 protein: CASSGQGHQPQHF

clone size: .
D gene: .
J gene: TRBJ2-5
CDR3 length: 12
V gene: TRBV9
CDR3 DNA: TGTGCCAGCAGCGTCGGAGGGCAGACCCAGTACTTC
CDR3 protein: CASSVGGQTQYF

clone size: .
D gene: TRBD1
J gene: TRBJ2-7
CDR3 length: 15
V gene: TRBV29-1
CDR3 DNA: TGCAGCGTTGAAGATTCCCTGACAGGGGGCTACGAGCAGTACTTC
CDR3 protein: CSVEDSLTGGYEQYF

clone size: .
D gene: .
J gene: TRBJ2-3
CDR3 length: 12
V gene: TRBV18
CDR3 DNA: TGTGCCAGCTCACAGGGGTTGAATACGCAGTATTTT
CDR3 protein: CASSQGLNTQYF

clone size: .
D gene: .
J gene: TRBJ1-4
CDR3 length: 14
V gene: TRBV28
CDR3 DNA: TGTGCCAGCAGTTCGGGTGCAACTAATGAAAAACTGTTTTTT
CDR3 protein: CASSSGATNEKLFF

clone size: .
D gene: .
J gene: TRBJ2-7
CDR3 length: 13
V gene: TRBV3-1/TRBV3-2
CDR3 DNA: TGTGCCAGCAGCCAAGGCGGAGGGGAAGAGCAGTACTTC
CDR3 protein: CASSQGGGEEQYF

clone size: .
D gene: .
J gene: TRBJ1-2
CDR3 length: 15
V gene: TRBV28
CDR3 DNA: TGTGCCAGCTTAACCGCTTCGCAGGGCCATCAAGGCTACACCTTC
CDR3 protein: CASLTASQGHQGYTF

clone size: .
D gene: TRBD1
J gene: TRBJ1-5
CDR3 length: 17
V gene: TRBV28
CDR3 DNA: TGTGCCAGCAGCCTCCGACAGGGGGCGAATAGCAATCAGCCCCAGCATTTT
CDR3 protein: CASSLRQGANSNQPQHF

clone size: .
D gene: TRBD2
J gene: TRBJ2-1
CDR3 length: 16
V gene: TRBV2
CDR3 DNA: TGTGCCAGCAGAGGACTAGCGGGAGGCACCTACAATGAGCAGTTCTTC
CDR3 protein: CASRGLAGGTYNEQFF

clone size: .
D gene: .
J gene: TRBJ2-2
CDR3 length: 14
V gene: TRBV5-1
CDR3 DNA: TGCGCCAGCAGCTCCCGGACAGACACCGGGGAGCTGTTTTTT
CDR3 protein: CASSSRTDTGELFF

clone size: .
D gene: .
J gene: TRBJ2-6
CDR3 length: 15
V gene: TRBV7-8
CDR3 DNA: TGTGCCAGCAGCCGAGACAGCTCTGGGGCCAACGTCCTGACTTTC
CDR3 protein: CASSRDSSGANVLTF

clone size: .
D gene: TRBD1
J gene: TRBJ2-7
CDR3 length: 14
V gene: TRBV2
CDR3 DNA: TGTGCCAGCAAGGACGGGACAGGGACCTACGAGCAGTACTTC
CDR3 protein: CASKDGTGTYEQYF

clone size: .
D gene: TRBD1
J gene: TRBJ1-6
CDR3 length: 15
V gene: TRBV5-1
CDR3 DNA: TGCGCCAGCAGCCCGTGGGACAGGGTCTCTTCACCCCTCCACTTT
CDR3 protein: CASSPWDRVSSPLHF

clone size: .
D gene: .
J gene: TRBJ2-1
CDR3 length: 16
V gene: TRBV3-1/TRBV3-2
CDR3 DNA: TGTGCCAGCAGCCAATGGGCACCGAACTCCTACAATGAGCAGTTCTTC
CDR3 protein: CASSQWAPNSYNEQFF

clone size: .
D gene: TRBD1
J gene: TRBJ1-2
CDR3 length: 13
V gene: TRBV18
CDR3 DNA: TGTGCCAGCTCGGAAGGGACAGGGCCCGGCTACACCTTC
CDR3 protein: CASSEGTGPGYTF

clone size: .
D gene: .
J gene: TRBJ1-1
CDR3 length: 13
V gene: TRBV12-3/TRBV12-4
CDR3 DNA: TGTGCCAGCAAGCCAGGGGTACCAAAGGAAGCTTTCTTT
CDR3 protein: CASKPGVPKEAFF

clone size: .
D gene: TRBD1
J gene: TRBJ2-7
CDR3 length: 14
V gene: TRBV5-1
CDR3 DNA: TGCGCCAGCAGCCCAGACAGGGTTATCTACGAGCAGTACTTC
CDR3 protein: CASSPDRVIYEQYF

clone size: .
D gene: .
J gene: TRBJ1-4
CDR3 length: 15
V gene: TRBV6-5
CDR3 DNA: TGTGCCAGCAGCCTCACAGGGTCCGGTAATGAAAAACTGTTTTTT
CDR3 protein: CASSLTGSGNEKLFF

clone size: .
D gene: .
J gene: TRBJ2-2
CDR3 length: 15
V gene: TRBV3-1/TRBV3-2
CDR3 DNA: TGTGCCAGCAGCCAAGCATCAGCGGAGTCCGGGGAGCTGTTTTTT
CDR3 protein: CASSQASAESGELFF

clone size: .
D gene: .
J gene: TRBJ2-5
CDR3 length: 13
V gene: TRBV5-1
CDR3 DNA: TGCGCCAGCAGCTTGGAATTTCGGGAGACCCAGTACTTC
CDR3 protein: CASSLEFRETQYF

clone size: .
D gene: .
J gene: TRBJ2-1
CDR3 length: 13
V gene: TRBV27
CDR3 DNA: TGTGCCAGCAGTCGACAGGATAACAATGAGCAGTTCTTC
CDR3 protein: CASSRQDNNEQFF

clone size: .
D gene: TRBD2
J gene: TRBJ2-1
CDR3 length: 13
V gene: TRBV29-1
CDR3 DNA: TGCAGCGGTGGGGGGGGACTAGCGGGAGAATGGTTCTTC
CDR3 protein: CSGGGGLAGEWFF

clone size: .
D gene: TRBD1
J gene: TRBJ1-3
CDR3 length: 18
V gene: TRBV7-2
CDR3 DNA: TGTGCCAGCAGCTTGGTTTTACGGACAGGCTTCTCTGGAAACACCATATATTTT
CDR3 protein: CASSLVLRTGFSGNTIYF

clone size: .
D gene: TRBD2
J gene: TRBJ2-5
CDR3 length: 15
V gene: TRBV15
CDR3 DNA: TGTGCCACCAGCAGATCGACTAGCGGACAAGAGACCCAGTACTTC
CDR3 protein: CATSRSTSGQETQYF

clone size: many
D gene: TRBD1
J gene: TRBJ1-2
CDR3 length: 17
V gene: TRBV5-4
CDR3 DNA: TGTGCCAGCAGCAGCCCGACAGGGGGGCTTCTTAACTATGGCTACACCTTC
CDR3 protein: CASSSPTGGLLNYGYTF

clone size: .
D gene: .
J gene: TRBJ2-6
CDR3 length: 17
V gene: TRBV19
CDR3 DNA: TGTGCCAGTAGTATAAGTTCAAAGAGCTCTGGGGCCAACGTCCTGACTTTC
CDR3 protein: CASSISSKSSGANVLTF

clone size: few
D gene: TRBD2
J gene: TRBJ2-1
CDR3 length: 14
V gene: TRBV5-1
CDR3 DNA: TGCGCCAGCAGCAGAGTAGCGGGAGTGACTGAGCAGTTCTTC
CDR3 protein: CASSRVAGVTEQFF

clone size: .
D gene: TRBD1
J gene: TRBJ2-5
CDR3 length: 16
V gene: TRBV11-2
CDR3 DNA: TGTGCCAGCAGCTTAGGAGGAAGGACAGGGGGAAAGACCCAGTACTTC
CDR3 protein: CASSLGGRTGGKTQYF

clone size: .
D gene: .
J gene: TRBJ2-6
CDR3 length: 17
V gene: TRBV7-3
CDR3 DNA: TGTGCCAGCAGCTTTGGACAGCCTCTCTCTGGGGCCAACGTCCTGACTTTC
CDR3 protein: CASSFGQPLSGANVLTF

clone size: .
D gene: .
J gene: TRBJ2-2
CDR3 length: 14
V gene: TRBV3-1/TRBV3-2
CDR3 DNA: TGTGCCAGCAGCCAAGACTCCTACACCGGGGAGCTGTTTTTT
CDR3 protein: CASSQDSYTGELFF

clone size: .
D gene: .
J gene: TRBJ2-2
CDR3 length: 13
V gene: TRBV18
CDR3 DNA: TGTGCCAGCTCACCTCTTCACACCGGGGAGCTGTTTTTT
CDR3 protein: CASSPLHTGELFF

clone size: .
D gene: TRBD1
J gene: TRBJ1-1
CDR3 length: 14
V gene: TRBV5-1
CDR3 DNA: TGCGCCAGCAGCCTAGGGACAGGGGGGACTGAAGCTTTCTTT
CDR3 protein: CASSLGTGGTEAFF

clone size: .
D gene: .
J gene: TRBJ2-2
CDR3 length: 16
V gene: TRBV28
CDR3 DNA: TGTGCCAGCAGTAGCCCGACAGGCCCTGTGACCGGGGAGCTGTTTTTT
CDR3 protein: CASSSPTGPVTGELFF

clone size: .
D gene: .
J gene: TRBJ2-3
CDR3 length: 13
V gene: TRBV5-4
CDR3 DNA: TGTGCCAGCAGCTTACGTAGTGCAGATACGCAGTATTTT
CDR3 protein: CASSLRSADTQYF

clone size: .
D gene: TRBD1
J gene: TRBJ2-7
CDR3 length: 15
V gene: TRBV6-6
CDR3 DNA: TGTGCCAGCAGCATCCGGGACAGGGACCCGTACGAGCAGTACTTC
CDR3 protein: CASSIRDRDPYEQYF

clone size: .
D gene: .
J gene: TRBJ2-2
CDR3 length: 15
V gene: TRBV11-2
CDR3 DNA: TGTGCCAGCAGCTTTTACGGGAGCAGCACCGGGGAGCTGTTTTTT
CDR3 protein: CASSFYGSSTGELFF

clone size: .
D gene: TRBD2
J gene: TRBJ2-5
CDR3 length: 15
V gene: TRBV7-6
CDR3 DNA: TGTGCCAGCGTGGATGGCGGGAGTAGTGGAGAGACCCAGTACTTC
CDR3 protein: CASVDGGSSGETQYF

clone size: .
D gene: .
J gene: TRBJ1-1
CDR3 length: 14
V gene: TRBV6-5
CDR3 DNA: TGTGCCAGCAGCCACGGGCAGGGTGGGGCTGAAGCTTTCTTT
CDR3 protein: CASSHGQGGAEAFF

clone size: .
D gene: .
J gene: TRBJ1-1
CDR3 length: 13
V gene: TRBV11-3
CDR3 DNA: TGTGCCAGCAGCTTCCAGGAGAACACTGAAGCTTTCTTT
CDR3 protein: CASSFQENTEAFF

clone size: .
D gene: TRBD2
J gene: TRBJ2-7
CDR3 length: 15
V gene: TRBV3-1/TRBV3-2
CDR3 DNA: TGTGCCAGCAGCTCTAGCGGGAGAAGTTCCTACGAGCAGTACTTC
CDR3 protein: CASSSSGRSSYEQYF

clone size: once
D gene: TRBD1
J gene: TRBJ1-1
CDR3 length: 14
V gene: TRBV27
CDR3 DNA: TGTGCCAGCAGTAGCAACAGGGGGAGCACTGAAGCTTTCTTT
CDR3 protein: CASSSNRGSTEAFF

clone size: .
D gene: .
J gene: TRBJ2-3
CDR3 length: 15
V gene: TRBV19
CDR3 DNA: TGTGCCAGTAGTATAGGGACAGTCAGCACAGATACGCAGTATTTT
CDR3 protein: CASSIGTVSTDTQYF

clone size: .
D gene: .
J gene: TRBJ2-7
CDR3 length: 13
V gene: TRBV30
CDR3 DNA: TGTGCCTGGAGTGTAAAAGGGGTCGGCGAGCAGTACTTC
CDR3 protein: CAWSVKGVGEQYF

clone size: .
D gene: TRBD1
J gene: TRBJ2-7
CDR3 length: 13
V gene: TRBV7-3
CDR3 DNA: TGTGCCAGCAGCTTGGGACAGGACTACGAGCAGTACTTC
CDR3 protein: CASSLGQDYEQYF

clone size: .
D gene: TRBD1
J gene: TRBJ1-3
CDR3 length: 18
V gene: TRBV7-9
CDR3 DNA: TGTGCCAGCATCCCTCCCGGCGAGACAGGGGGAAACGGAAACACCATATATTTT
CDR3 protein: CASIPPGETGGNGNTIYF

clone size: .
D gene: TRBD1
J gene: TRBJ1-1
CDR3 length: 17
V gene: TRBV19
CDR3 DNA: TGTGCCAGTAGTATCGTTGGGACAGGAACCTTGGTTGCTGAAGCTTTCTTT
CDR3 protein: CASSIVGTGTLVAEAFF

clone size: .
D gene: TRBD1
J gene: TRBJ1-1
CDR3 length: 13
V gene: TRBV12-3/TRBV12-4
CDR3 DNA: TGTGCCAGCACCATTGACAGGGGGGCTGAAGCTTTCTTT
CDR3 protein: CASTIDRGAEAFF

clone size: few
D gene: TRBD2
J gene: TRBJ2-1
CDR3 length: 15
V gene: TRBV28
CDR3 DNA: TGTGCCAGCAGCCGGGCGGGAGGGACCTACAATGAGCAGTTCTTC
CDR3 protein: CASSRAGGTYNEQFF

clone size: .
D gene: .
J gene: TRBJ2-3
CDR3 length: 16
V gene: TRBV15
CDR3 DNA: TGTGCCACCAGCAGTGCAACTAGCAGCCGCACAGATACGCAGTATTTT
CDR3 protein: CATSSATSSRTDTQYF

clone size: few
D gene: .
J gene: TRBJ1-3
CDR3 length: 17
V gene: TRBV11-2
CDR3 DNA: TGTGCCAGCAGCCGTACAGGGATCGCCTCTCTTGGAAACACCATATATTTT
CDR3 protein: CASSRTGIASLGNTIYF

clone size: .
D gene: TRBD2
J gene: TRBJ2-3
CDR3 length: 16
V gene: TRBV5-1
CDR3 DNA: TGCGCCAGCAGCATTGGAGCGGGAGTTGGCACAGATACGCAGTATTTT
CDR3 protein: CASSIGAGVGTDTQYF